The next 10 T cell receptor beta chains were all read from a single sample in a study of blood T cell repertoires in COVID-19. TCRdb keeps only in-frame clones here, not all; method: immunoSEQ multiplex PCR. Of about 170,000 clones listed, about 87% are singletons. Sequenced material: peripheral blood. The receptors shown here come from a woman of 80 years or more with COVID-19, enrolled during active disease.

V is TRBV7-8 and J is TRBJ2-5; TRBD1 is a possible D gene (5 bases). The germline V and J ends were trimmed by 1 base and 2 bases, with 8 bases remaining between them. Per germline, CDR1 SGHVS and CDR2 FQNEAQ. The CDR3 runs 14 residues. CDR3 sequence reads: CASSLGTLQETQYF. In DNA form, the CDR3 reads TGTGCCAGCAGCTTAGGGACACTGCAAGAGACCCAGTACTTC.

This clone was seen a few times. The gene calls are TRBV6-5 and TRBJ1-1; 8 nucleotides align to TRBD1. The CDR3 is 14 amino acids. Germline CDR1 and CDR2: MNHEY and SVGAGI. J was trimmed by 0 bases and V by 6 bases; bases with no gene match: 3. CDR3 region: CASRGTGVNTEAFF. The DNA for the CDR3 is TGTGCCAGCAGGGGGACAGGTGTGAACACTGAAGCTTTCTTT.

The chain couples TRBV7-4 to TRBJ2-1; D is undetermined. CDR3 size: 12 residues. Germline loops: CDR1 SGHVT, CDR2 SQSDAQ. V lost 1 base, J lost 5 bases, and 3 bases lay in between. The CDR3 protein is CASSLGDNEQFF. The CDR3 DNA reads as TGTGCCAGCAGCTTAGGAGACAATGAGCAGTTCTTC.

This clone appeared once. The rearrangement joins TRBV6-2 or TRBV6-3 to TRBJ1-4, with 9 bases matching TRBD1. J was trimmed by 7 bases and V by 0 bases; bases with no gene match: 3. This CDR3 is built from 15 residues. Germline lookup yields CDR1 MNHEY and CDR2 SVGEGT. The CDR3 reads CASSYSGTGTEKLFF. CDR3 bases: TGTGCCAGCAGTTACTCCGGGACAGGGACTGAAAAACTGTTTTTT.

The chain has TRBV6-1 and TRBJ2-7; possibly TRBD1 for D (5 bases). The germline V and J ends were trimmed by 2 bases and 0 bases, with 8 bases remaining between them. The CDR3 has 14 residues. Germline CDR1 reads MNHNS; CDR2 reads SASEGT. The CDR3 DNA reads TGTGCCAGCAGTGAAAGGGGCAGCTCCTACGAGCAGTACTTC. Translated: CASSERGSSYEQYF.

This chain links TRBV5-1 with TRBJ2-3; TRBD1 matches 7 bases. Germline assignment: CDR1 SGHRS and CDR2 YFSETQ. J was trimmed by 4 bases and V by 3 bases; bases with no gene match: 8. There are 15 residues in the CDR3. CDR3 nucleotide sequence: TGCGCCAGCAGCTCAACGGGACAGACCCCAGATACGCAGTATTTT. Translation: CASSSTGQTPDTQYF.

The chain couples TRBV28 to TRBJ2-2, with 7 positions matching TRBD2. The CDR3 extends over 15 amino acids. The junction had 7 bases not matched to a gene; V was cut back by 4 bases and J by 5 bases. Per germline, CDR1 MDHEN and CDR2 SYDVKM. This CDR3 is CASSSPGLLTGELFF. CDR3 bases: TGTGCCAGCAGTTCCCCGGGACTACTAACCGGGGAGCTGTTTTTT.

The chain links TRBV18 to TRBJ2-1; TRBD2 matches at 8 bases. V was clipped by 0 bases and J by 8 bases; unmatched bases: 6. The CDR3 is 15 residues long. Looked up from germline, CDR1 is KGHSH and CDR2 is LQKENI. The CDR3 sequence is CASSPPQAGAHEQFF. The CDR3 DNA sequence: TGTGCCAGCTCACCACCGCAAGCGGGAGCCCATGAGCAGTTCTTC.

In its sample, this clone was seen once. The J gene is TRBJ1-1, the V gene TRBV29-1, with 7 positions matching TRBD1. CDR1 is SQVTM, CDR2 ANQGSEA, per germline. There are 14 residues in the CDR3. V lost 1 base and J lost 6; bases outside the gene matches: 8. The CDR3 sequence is CSVEALQGTSEAFF. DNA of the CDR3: TGCAGCGTTGAAGCTTTACAGGGGACATCTGAAGCTTTCTTT.

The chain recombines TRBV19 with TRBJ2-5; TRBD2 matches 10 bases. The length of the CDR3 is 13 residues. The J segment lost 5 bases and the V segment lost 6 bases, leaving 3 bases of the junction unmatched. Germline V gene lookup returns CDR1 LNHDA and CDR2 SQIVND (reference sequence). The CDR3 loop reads CASSDSGRETQYF. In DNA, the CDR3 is TGTGCCAGTAGCGATAGCGGGAGGGAGACCCAGTACTTC.